This T cell receptor (beta chain) was captured by sequencing in a study of blood T cell repertoires in COVID-19. Profiled with immunoSEQ multiplex PCR; TCRdb holds only in-frame clones, not every one. This sample has around 60,000 clones, with 65% to 75% found just once. CDR3 length equals 15 residues. V was pared by 5 bases and J by 2 bases, with 5 bases of the junction left unmatched. Germline-derived CDR1 and CDR2 are LNHDA and SQIVND (reference sequence). This clone was seen only a few times. Sequencing was carried out using peripheral blood. The chain couples TRBV19 to TRBJ2-7; 11 nucleotides align to TRBD1. This TCR derives from a woman older than 75 with acute or convalescent COVID-19. In DNA form, the CDR3 reads TGTGCCAGTAGTTTAACGGGACAGGGGGCCTACGAGCAGTACTTC. Its protein product is CASSLTGQGAYEQYF.